A selection of T cell receptor beta chains follows, all from one sample in a study of T cells in Graves' hyperthyroidism and ophthalmopathy. Each CDR3 protein gets one entry after TCRdb re-called the multiplex PCR reads with MiXCR. Here the sample spans a few hundred thousand distinct CDR3 sequences, roughly 19% being singletons. Sequencing input: blood. The receptors here all came from a man in his fifties with Graves' ophthalmopathy. CDR3s include the opening cysteine and the closing phenylalanine or tryptophan. Each record gives: clone size, V gene, D gene, J gene, CDR3 protein, CDR3 DNA. A D gene is named only where the DNA matches it firmly. The size of a clone is reported for some rows only, either as once, few or many, or as a class for expanded clones.

.	TRBV30	TRBD1	TRBJ1-5	CAWSFSGGNDQPQHF	TGTGCCTGGAGTTTCTCAGGGGGCAACGATCAGCCCCAGCATTTT
many	TRBV12-3/TRBV12-4	TRBD1	TRBJ2-7	CASSPNPGQGTGEQYF	TGTGCCAGCAGCCCAAACCCGGGACAGGGGACGGGCGAGCAGTACTTC
many	TRBV12-3/TRBV12-4	.	TRBJ2-1	CASSFGGPVSYNEQFF	TGTGCCAGCAGTTTTGGCGGCCCTGTCTCCTACAATGAGCAGTTCTTC
few	TRBV20-1	.	TRBJ1-2	CSARDPRAYGYTF	TGCAGTGCTAGAGATCCCAGGGCGTATGGCTACACCTTC
many	TRBV7-2	TRBD1	TRBJ2-4	CASSTRQGSKNIQYF	TGTGCCAGCAGCACAAGACAGGGATCCAAAAACATTCAGTACTTC
many	TRBV11-2	TRBD2	TRBJ2-1	CASRVLSGWTSAYNEQFF	TGTGCCAGCAGAGTCCTTTCGGGCTGGACTAGCGCTTACAATGAGCAGTTCTTC
.	TRBV5-1	TRBD1	TRBJ2-7	CASSLGAQGNEQYF	TGCGCCAGCAGCTTGGGAGCACAGGGGAACGAGCAGTACTTC
.	TRBV20-1	.	TRBJ2-3	CSASLWEQNTDTQYF	TGCAGTGCTAGTTTGTGGGAGCAAAACACAGATACGCAGTATTTT
.	TRBV15	.	TRBJ2-1	CATSRLDTGRIRNEQFF	TGTGCCACCAGCAGATTGGACACGGGCCGGATTCGGAATGAGCAGTTCTTC
.	TRBV5-4	TRBD2	TRBJ2-3	CASREGLAGAGDTQYF	TGTGCCAGCAGGGAGGGACTAGCGGGAGCTGGAGATACGCAGTATTTT
many	TRBV11-1	.	TRBJ2-7	CASSLEDTAYEQYF	TGTGCCAGCAGCTTAGAAGACACCGCCTACGAGCAGTACTTC
.	TRBV27	.	TRBJ2-1	CASAGAPLYNEQFF	TGTGCCAGCGCGGGGGCCCCCCTCTACAATGAGCAGTTCTTC
many	TRBV12-3/TRBV12-4	TRBD1	TRBJ2-3	CASRQGLSTDTQYF	TGTGCCAGCAGACAGGGGCTGTCCACAGATACGCAGTATTTT
few	TRBV12-5	.	TRBJ2-3	CASGLNTDTQYF	TGTGCTAGTGGTTTGAACACAGATACGCAGTATTTT
few	TRBV28	TRBD1	TRBJ1-6	CASRMTGEGSPLHF	TGTGCCAGCAGGATGACAGGGGAAGGATCACCCCTCCACTTT
.	TRBV5-1	TRBD1	TRBJ2-6	CASSRTGVAGANVLTF	TGCGCCAGCAGCAGGACAGGGGTGGCTGGGGCCAACGTCCTGACTTTC
many	TRBV3-1	.	TRBJ2-2	CASSLAWTGELFF	TGTGCCAGCAGCCTTGCGTGGACCGGGGAGCTGTTTTTT
many	TRBV6-2/TRBV6-3	TRBD2	TRBJ2-1	CASRRPGLADSYNEQFF	TGTGCCAGCAGAAGGCCGGGACTAGCGGACTCCTACAATGAGCAGTTCTTC
many	TRBV15	.	TRBJ1-4	CATSHDDEKLFF	TGTGCCACCAGCCATGACGATGAAAAACTGTTTTTT
.	TRBV4-2	.	TRBJ1-1	CASSTPGPAFF	TGTGCCAGCAGCACTCCCGGGCCAGCTTTCTTT
.	TRBV12-3/TRBV12-4	.	TRBJ1-5	CASSPMRGRDQPQHF	TGTGCCAGCAGCCCCATGCGGGGTAGGGATCAGCCCCAGCATTTT